A selection of T cell receptor beta chains follows, all from one sample in a study of early T cells in non-severe SARS-CoV-2 infection. Each CDR3 protein is one row after TCRdb ran MiXCR on the 5' RACE reads. The data contain about 90,000 distinct CDR3 sequences, approximately 12% of them singletons. Material: whole blood, obtained at baseline. These receptors were obtained from an adult who was a healthcare worker with PCR-confirmed SARS-CoV-2 infection or an uninfected control (not recorded which). The CDR3 runs from the conserved cysteine through the conserved F or W. A D gene is named only where the DNA matches it firmly. Where a row states a size, it is once, few, many or the class of an expanded clone; other rows omit it.

v_gene,abundance,len,d_gene,j_gene,CDR3nt,CDR3aa
TRBV12-3/TRBV12-4,few,15,TRBD1,TRBJ1-5,TGTGCCAGCAGTCCCCGGGACAGGGGCTTGGGGCCCCAGCATTTT,CASSPRDRGLGPQHF
TRBV29-1,NA,15,TRBD1,TRBJ2-2,TGCAGCGTTGAATCTCGACAGGGACGCACCGGGGAGCTGTTTTTT,CSVESRQGRTGELFF
TRBV20-1,NA,13,NA,TRBJ1-6,TGCAGTGCTAGTCAGGGGAGTAATTCACCCCTCCACTTT,CSASQGSNSPLHF
TRBV2,few,15,NA,TRBJ2-4,TGTGCCAGCAGTGGGACACCGCGATCGGGGGTCATTCAGTACTTC,CASSGTPRSGVIQYF
TRBV20-1,NA,15,TRBD2,TRBJ2-4,TGCAGTGCTAGCTTTCCGGGAGGGAGGGAAAACATTCAGTACTTC,CSASFPGGRENIQYF
TRBV5-5,few,15,TRBD1,TRBJ1-1,TGTGCCAGCAGCTTCGGACAGGAGGCGAACACTGAAGCTTTCTTT,CASSFGQEANTEAFF
TRBV30,NA,10,NA,TRBJ2-7,TGTGCCTGGAGGGGTTACGAGCAGTACTTC,CAWRGYEQYF
TRBV13,NA,15,TRBD1,TRBJ2-7,TGTGCCAGCAGCTCCGCCGGGACAGTATCCTACGAGCAGTACTTC,CASSSAGTVSYEQYF
TRBV28,NA,13,NA,TRBJ1-1,TGTGCCAGCAGTCCAGTCGGGAACACTGAAGCTTTCTTT,CASSPVGNTEAFF
TRBV28,few,14,NA,TRBJ2-7,TGTGCCAGCAGTTCCCCGCTTCCCTCCTACGAGCAGTACTTC,CASSSPLPSYEQYF
TRBV29-1,NA,11,NA,TRBJ2-5,TGCAGCGTTGGGCTACCGGAGACCCAGTACTTC,CSVGLPETQYF
TRBV7-9,many,15,TRBD1,TRBJ2-2,TGTGCCAGCAGGCGGACAGGGAGAGACACCGGGGAGCTGTTTTTT,CASRRTGRDTGELFF
TRBV10-3,few,19,NA,TRBJ2-2,TGTGCCATCACCGGGTTAAGGGCAGGCAACGTCGCGAACACCGGGGAGCTGTTTTTT,CAITGLRAGNVANTGELFF